Each of the 7 T cell receptor beta chains below was sequenced from the same sample in a study of Tregs in tolerant kidney transplant recipients. Produced via immunoSEQ multiplex PCR; TCRdb's table is partial and in-frame only. Here the sample spans about 61,000 clones, approximately 83% being singletons. This specimen was Tregs from blood, taken before the transplant. The receptors originated from a human donor who received a combined kidney and bone marrow transplant.

The chain is built from TRBV2 and TRBJ2-3, with a possible D match to TRBD1 (6 bases). Germline V CDR1 and CDR2: SNHLY, FYNNEI. Trimming removed 5 bases at V and 2 bases at J, with 17 bases between. The CDR3 is 16 residues long. Written as DNA, the CDR3 is TGTGCCAGCAGTACCCCCAGGGGCGGAGTCACAGATACGCAGTATTTT. Its protein product is CASSTPRGGVTDTQYF.

The rearrangement links TRBV7-9 to TRBJ2-3; unclear D gene. The V gene's germline CDR1 is SEHNR and CDR2 FQNEAQ (reference sequence). The CDR3 spans 14 residues. V lost 1 base and J 0 bases, leaving 5 bases between the germline ends. The CDR3 DNA is TGTGCCAGCAGCTTAGGGTACAGCACAGATACGCAGTATTTT. This translates into CASSLGYSTDTQYF.

The V and J genes are TRBV30 and TRBJ2-7, with D perhaps matching TRBD2 (5 bases). Trimming took off 1 base at V and 7 bases at J, with 8 bases between the two ends. The germline CDR1 and CDR2 sequences are GTSNPN and SVGIG (reference sequence). This CDR3 is built from 11 residues. CDR3 loop: CAWSERVEQYF. The DNA for the CDR3 is TGTGCCTGGAGTGAGAGGGTAGAGCAGTACTTC.

The rearrangement links TRBV6-1 to TRBJ1-4, with 7 bases fitting TRBD1. The V gene's germline CDR1 is MNHNS and CDR2 SASEGT. V shed 4 bases and J 1 base; nucleotides not matched to a gene: 3. The CDR3 has 15 residues. The CDR3 here is CASSAGTVTNEKLFF. For the CDR3, the DNA is TGTGCCAGCAGTGCAGGGACAGTAACTAATGAAAAACTGTTTTTT.

The chain employs TRBV14 and TRBJ2-1; D perhaps matches TRBD1 (6 bases). V was shortened by 3 bases and J by 0 bases, with 12 bases between the two germline ends. The CDR3 extends over 16 amino acids. Per germline, CDR1 SGHDN and CDR2 FVKESK. The CDR3: CASSQLQQGSYNEQFF. As DNA, the CDR3 is TGTGCCAGCAGCCAGCTACAACAGGGCTCCTACAATGAGCAGTTCTTC.

The chain joins TRBV2 to TRBJ2-3; a possible D gene is TRBD2 (6 bases). V was cut by 7 bases and J by 2 bases, with 13 bases left in between. The length of the CDR3 is 14 residues. Germline CDR1 SNHLY, CDR2 FYNNEI. This CDR3 reads CASMAREYTDTQYF. CDR3 coding DNA: TGTGCCAGCATGGCGCGGGAATACACAGATACGCAGTATTTT.

This clone was seen only a few times. This chain joins TRBV5-4 and TRBJ1-1, with 10 bases that match TRBD1. The CDR3 spans 14 residues. The ends lost 4 bases at V and 5 bases at J; junction bases unmatched: 5. Germline V CDR1 and CDR2: SGHNT, YYREEE (reference sequence). The CDR3 DNA reads TGTGCCAGCAGCAAGGGGGGACAGGGGACTGAAGCTTTCTTT. Amino acid sequence: CASSKGGQGTEAFF.